The clone carrying this T cell receptor beta chain was found a few times. The data stem from a study of breast tumors, draining lymph nodes, adjacent tissues. MiXCR, run by TCRdb on the multiplex PCR reads, gives a single entry per CDR3 protein. The table records tens of thousands of distinct CDR3 sequences, roughly 19% of them present only once. Breast cancer patients provided tissue from their axillary draining lymph nodes. This TCR came from a female donor with breast cancer. Some clones in this sample may be carry-over from other donors' samples. The specimen sequenced was axillary lymph node tissue.

The CDR3 nucleotides are TGTGCCAGCAGTTTAGGGGGACTTAAGGGGTCCGGGGAGCTGTTTTTT. It specifies CASSLGGLKGSGELFF. V usage is TRBV12-3 or TRBV12-4 and J usage is TRBJ2-2; a possible D gene is TRBD2 (6 bases). The CDR3 totals 16 residues. The germline V and J ends were trimmed by 1 base and 6 bases, with 15 bases remaining between them.